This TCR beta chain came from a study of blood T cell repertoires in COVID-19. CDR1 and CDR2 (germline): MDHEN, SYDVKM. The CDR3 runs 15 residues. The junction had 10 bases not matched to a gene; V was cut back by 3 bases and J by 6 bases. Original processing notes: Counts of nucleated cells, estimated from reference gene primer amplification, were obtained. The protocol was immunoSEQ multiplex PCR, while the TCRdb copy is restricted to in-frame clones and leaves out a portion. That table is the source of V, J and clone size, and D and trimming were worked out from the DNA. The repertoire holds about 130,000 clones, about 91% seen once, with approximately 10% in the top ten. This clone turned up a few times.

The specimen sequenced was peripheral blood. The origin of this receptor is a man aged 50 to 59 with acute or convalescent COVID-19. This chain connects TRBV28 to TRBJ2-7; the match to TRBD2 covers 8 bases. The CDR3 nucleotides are TGTGCCAGCAGTTTTTACGGGAGGGCCAACCGCGAGCAGTACTTC. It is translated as CASSFYGRANREQYF.